This entry is about one TCR beta chain. Its antigen is unknown. Extracted RNA was reverse transcribed into cDNA, the sequencing template. Some clones are missing from TCRdb's copy, which holds only in-frame ones; the method was immunoSEQ multiplex PCR. This table holds over 70,000 clones, around 65% found once. Treatment noted: oral pan-JAK inhibitor, 5-10 mg twice daily. This specimen comes from a study of CD8+ T cells in alopecia areata. Study context: Oral tofacitinib, 5 to 10 mg twice daily, was given in an open-label trial. Study-wide points: Under tofacitinib, fewer expanded CD8+ clones appeared among the top 100 scalp clones. Only one nonresponder was present, which leaves the link between baseline CD8+ expansion and response uncertain.

CDR3 length: 12 amino acids. In germline, CDR1 is SGHVS, CDR2 FNYEAQ. The V gene lost 3 bases and the J gene lost 9 bases, with 9 bases spanning the gap. The V gene is TRBV7-6, the J gene TRBJ2-1; no reliable D call. Sequencing was performed on CD8+ T cells sorted from blood, taken at week 24, from a patient treated with tofacitinib. The receptor's source is a human donor with alopecia areata. The CDR3 loop is CASSFGMTEQFF. CDR3 bases: TGTGCCAGCAGCTTCGGAATGACTGAGCAGTTCTTC.